The rows below give T cell receptor beta chains drawn from one sample of a study of blood T cell repertoires in COVID-19. The repertoire was sequenced with immunoSEQ multiplex PCR; TCRdb's copy has only in-frame clones and lacks some. The top ten clones hold under 2.5% of a sample with 250,000 or so clones, 90% of them seen once. Sequenced sample: peripheral blood. All receptors derive from a woman aged 55-70 years with COVID-19, enrolled during active disease. Each CDR3 is given with its conserved first and last residue. D genes are given only for firm matches. Clone size is not always given. Where it is, it says once, few, many or a class for expanded clones.

. TRBJ1-2 TRBV29-1 . TGCAGCGTTGAATCCCAGGGTTCCTTCGCTAACTATGGCTACACCTTC CSVESQGSFANYGYTF
. TRBJ1-1 TRBV19 TRBD1 TGTGCCAGTGCAACAGGGGGCTTTAGGAACACTGAAGCTTTCTTT CASATGGFRNTEAFF
. TRBJ1-1 TRBV25-1 . TGTGCCAGCAGTGAATCGATTTTTCCGGGTTTTTCCGGTGCTGAAGCTTTCTTT CASSESIFPGFSGAEAFF
. TRBJ1-5 TRBV7-2 . TGTGCCAGCAGCTCCTCTAATAGCAATCAGCCCCAGCATTTT CASSSSNSNQPQHF
. TRBJ1-5 TRBV7-2 . TGTGCCAGCAGCCCCTCCGGAGGGACGGGTCAGCCCCAGCATTTT CASSPSGGTGQPQHF
once TRBJ1-1 TRBV19 . TGTGCCAGTAGTATGAATGGGGGGGGCACTGAAGCTTTCTTT CASSMNGGGTEAFF
. TRBJ2-2 TRBV5-4 TRBD2 TGTGCCAGCAGCTTAAACCCCACTAGCGCCGGGGAGCTGTTTTTT CASSLNPTSAGELFF
. TRBJ1-6 TRBV7-8 . TGTGCCAGCAGCTTAGCGAGGACAGTCAATTCACCCCTCCACTTT CASSLARTVNSPLHF
. TRBJ2-5 TRBV7-2 TRBD2 TGTGCCAGCAGCCCCGCCGGGACTAGCACGGAGACCCAGTACTTC CASSPAGTSTETQYF
once TRBJ2-3 TRBV18 . TGTGCCAGCTCACCTAGCGGACCCACAGATACGCAGTATTTT CASSPSGPTDTQYF
. TRBJ2-1 TRBV6-5 TRBD1 TGTGCCAGCAGTTTGGATTTCGGGACAGGGGTCAATGAGCAGTTCTTC CASSLDFGTGVNEQFF
. TRBJ1-6 TRBV5-6 . TGTGCCAGCAGCTTTGCCAGGGGTGGGTCACCCCTCCACTTT CASSFARGGSPLHF
. TRBJ1-5 TRBV4-2 . TGTGCCAGCAGCCAACTCAATCAGCCCCAGCATTTT CASSQLNQPQHF
. TRBJ2-2 TRBV4-1 . TGCGCCAGCAGCCAAGGCGACTCCGCGAACACCGGGGAGCTGTTTTTT CASSQGDSANTGELFF
. TRBJ1-5 TRBV12-5 . TGTGCTAGTGGTTTGGTTACCGGGACAAAACTTTATAGCAATCAGCCCCAGCATTTT CASGLVTGTKLYSNQPQHF
few TRBJ1-1 TRBV19 TRBD1 TGTGCCAGTAGTATGGGACAGGGGATTGGAGAAGAAGCTTTCTTT CASSMGQGIGEEAFF
. TRBJ2-6 TRBV19 . TGTGCCAGTAGTATTCTGCGGGGACAGAGGAGCTCTGGGGCCAACGTCCTGACTTTC CASSILRGQRSSGANVLTF
. TRBJ2-2 TRBV19 TRBD2 TGTGCCAGTAGTACACAGACTAGCGGCACCGGGGAGCTGTTTTTT CASSTQTSGTGELFF
. TRBJ2-4 TRBV7-2 . TGTGCCAGCAGCTTAGTTCTGGGGGCCAACAAAAACATTCAGTACTTC CASSLVLGANKNIQYF
. TRBJ2-3 TRBV4-1 TRBD2 TGCGCCAGCAGCCGTACATACGGGACTAGCGGGGGAGGGACAGATACGCAGTATTTT CASSRTYGTSGGGTDTQYF
once TRBJ1-1 TRBV11-3 . TGTGCCAGCAGCTTAGGAGGCGGGAACACTGAAGCTTTCTTT CASSLGGGNTEAFF
once TRBJ2-1 TRBV6-2/TRBV6-3 . TGTGCCAGTAGCCTGCGGGGCGGCTCGACCGTCAATGAGCAGTTCTTC CASSLRGGSTVNEQFF
. TRBJ2-3 TRBV7-2 . TGTGCCAGCAGCTTCTACTCCACAGATACGCAGTATTTT CASSFYSTDTQYF
. TRBJ1-5 TRBV19 TRBD1 TGTGCCAGTACGGAGGGGGCCTTAGGTAGCAATCAGCCCCAGCATTTT CASTEGALGSNQPQHF
. TRBJ1-3 TRBV4-3 . TGCGCCAGCAGCCAAGCGCCCCGACAGCCCATATATTTT CASSQAPRQPIYF
. TRBJ2-1 TRBV12-5 TRBD2 TGTGCTAGTGGTTTGGTACTGGGAAGCGGGGTCTACAATGAGCAGTTCTTC CASGLVLGSGVYNEQFF
. TRBJ2-1 TRBV7-8 TRBD2 TGTGCCAGCAGCTTAGACACTAGCGGTTACAATGAGCAGTTCTTC CASSLDTSGYNEQFF
. TRBJ2-3 TRBV7-9 . TGTGCCAGCAGCTTAGCGGGGGGGCAAAATACGCAGTATTTT CASSLAGGQNTQYF
. TRBJ1-1 TRBV12-5 . TGTGCTAGTGGCCGAGGGTCTGAAGCTTTCTTT CASGRGSEAFF
. TRBJ2-3 TRBV7-2 TRBD1 TGTGCCAGCAGCCCCGGGGACAGGGACGCAGATACGCAGTATTTT CASSPGDRDADTQYF
. TRBJ1-1 TRBV6-2/TRBV6-3 . TGTGCCAGCAGTTACAGGGGGGGGAGAGTGGCTGAAGCTTTCTTT CASSYRGGRVAEAFF
. TRBJ2-3 TRBV5-5 . TGTGCCAGCAGGGGAAGGCAGGGGCCAGATACGCAGTATTTT CASRGRQGPDTQYF
. TRBJ2-4 TRBV2 TRBD1 TGTGCCAGCACCAGACAGGGAGAAAACATTCAGTACTTC CASTRQGENIQYF
. TRBJ1-6 TRBV27 TRBD1 TGTGCCAGCAGTCCCGGACAGGGGGAATCACCCCTCCACTTT CASSPGQGESPLHF
. TRBJ2-1 TRBV2 TRBD2 TGTGCCAGCAGGTCAGGATCGGGGGGTCGTAATGAGCAGTTCTTC CASRSGSGGRNEQFF
. TRBJ1-2 TRBV19 . TGTGCCACAAGGGCGGGGCAGTCCTATGGCTACACCTTC CATRAGQSYGYTF
once TRBJ2-3 TRBV19 . TGTGCCAGTAGTTCTGTAGCGACCACAGATACGCAGTATTTT CASSSVATTDTQYF
. TRBJ2-3 TRBV6-2/TRBV6-3 TRBD1 TGTGCCAGCAGTTACGGGGACAGGGGTGGCGATACGCAGTATTTT CASSYGDRGGDTQYF
. TRBJ2-7 TRBV5-6 . TGTGCCAGCAGCGGTGAGGGAACCTACGAGCAGTACTTC CASSGEGTYEQYF
. TRBJ2-3 TRBV15 TRBD2 TGTGCCACCAGCAGTAGGACTAGCGGCTTCACAGATACGCAGTATTTT CATSSRTSGFTDTQYF
. TRBJ2-7 TRBV21-1 . TGTGCCAGCAGCTCCCGACTACCTAGGACAGGGAACTACGAGCAGTACTTC CASSSRLPRTGNYEQYF
few TRBJ2-3 TRBV7-3 TRBD2 TGTGCCAGCAGTGCGGGAGCCACAGATACGCAGTATTTT CASSAGATDTQYF
. TRBJ1-6 TRBV18 . TGTGCCAGCTCCCGTGACAGGAATTCACCCCTCCACTTT CASSRDRNSPLHF
. TRBJ2-1 TRBV19 . TGTGCCAGTAGTATACGTGCGTCCGGGGGAGGTGGAATTGCTGAGCAGTTCTTC CASSIRASGGGGIAEQFF
. TRBJ1-2 TRBV19 TRBD1 TGTGCCAGTAGTACGGACAGGGCTGTCTATGGCTACACCTTC CASSTDRAVYGYTF
. TRBJ1-4 TRBV29-1 . TGCAGCGTTGCGGCAGGGGTCCGTAATGAAAAACTGTTTTTT CSVAAGVRNEKLFF
. TRBJ1-5 TRBV27 TRBD1 TGTGCCAGCAGTATAGGTTTTGGCAGGGGGGAGAATCAGCCCCAGCATTTT CASSIGFGRGENQPQHF
. TRBJ2-1 TRBV25-1 TRBD2 TGTGCCAGCAGTGAGGGTACTGGGACTAGCGGCCCCTACAATGAGCAGTTCTTC CASSEGTGTSGPYNEQFF
. TRBJ1-1 TRBV7-6 TRBD1 TGTGCCAGCAGCTACAGGACAGGGGTGGACACTGAAGCTTTCTTT CASSYRTGVDTEAFF
. TRBJ1-3 TRBV5-1 . TGCGCCAGCAGCTCAGGGATCTCTGGAAACACCATATATTTT CASSSGISGNTIYF
. TRBJ1-2 TRBV5-1 TRBD1 TGCGCCAGCAGCTTGGTACCGGACAGGAGATATGGCTACACCTTC CASSLVPDRRYGYTF
. TRBJ1-1 TRBV6-2/TRBV6-3 . TGTGCCAGCAGTTACTCGAATGCTATGGACAATTCGTTGGGTGAAGCTTTCTTT CASSYSNAMDNSLGEAFF
. TRBJ1-3 TRBV5-6 . TGTGCCAGCAGCTCTGACAGGAGCGCCTTCTCTGGAAACACCATATATTTT CASSSDRSAFSGNTIYF
. TRBJ1-1 TRBV5-1 TRBD1 TGCGCCAGCAGTCGGACAGGGGGACCTGTAGTCACTGAAGCTTTCTTT CASSRTGGPVVTEAFF
. TRBJ2-2 TRBV19 TRBD1 TGTGCCAGTAGTCCTCGGACAGGGGGAGGGCTGTTTTTT CASSPRTGGGLFF
. TRBJ1-5 TRBV6-2/TRBV6-3 . TGTGCCAGCAGTTACGGAGAATCCCGGGGTAATCAGCCCCAGCATTTT CASSYGESRGNQPQHF
. TRBJ1-2 TRBV10-3 TRBD1 TGTGCCACCTCGCCAGGGGGGCCGGATGGCTACACCTTC CATSPGGPDGYTF